The rows below give T cell receptor beta chains drawn from one sample of a study of blood T cell repertoires in COVID-19. Some clones are missing from TCRdb's copy, which holds only in-frame ones; the method was immunoSEQ multiplex PCR. The sample has 160,000 or so clones, roughly 84% seen once. The specimen was PBMCs or T cells enriched from blood (not recorded which). These receptors were taken from a woman between 45 and 65 years old who had recovered from COVID-19. CDR3s include the opening cysteine and the closing phenylalanine or tryptophan. A D gene is named only where the DNA matches it firmly. Clone sizes are given selectively: once, few, many, or a class where the clone is expanded.

.	TRBD2	TRBV2	TRBJ2-6	TGTGCCAGCACCAAAGCGGGGGCTGGGGCCAACGTCCTGACTTTC	CASTKAGAGANVLTF
.	.	TRBV7-3	TRBJ1-1	TGTGCCAGCAGCTTAGGCAGGGTTATGAACACTGAAGCTTTCTTT	CASSLGRVMNTEAFF
.	.	TRBV5-3	TRBJ2-5	TGTGCCAGAAGCGGAGACTTAACCCAGTACTTC	CARSGDLTQYF
.	.	TRBV28	TRBJ2-7	TGTGCCAGCAGTTTTACAGGGTTCTCCTACGAGCAGTACTTC	CASSFTGFSYEQYF
.	TRBD2	TRBV11-3	TRBJ2-3	TGTGCCAGCAGCCCAAGAAGCGGGGGCGGCACAGATACGCAGTATTTT	CASSPRSGGGTDTQYF
.	.	TRBV15	TRBJ2-4	TGTGCCACCCTGGAAGGGGTTGAAAACATTCAGTACTTC	CATLEGVENIQYF
.	TRBD1	TRBV28	TRBJ1-4	TGTGCCAGCACAACGACCGGGACAGGGGGACGAGAAAAACTGTTTTTT	CASTTTGTGGREKLFF
.	.	TRBV5-1	TRBJ1-1	TGCGCCAGCAGCATAATAGAAAACACTGAAGCTTTCTTT	CASSIIENTEAFF
.	.	TRBV29-1	TRBJ1-2	TGCAGCGGACAGGAAAACTATGGCTACACCTTC	CSGQENYGYTF
few	TRBD1	TRBV6-4	TRBJ2-2	TGTGCCAGCAGCGGGACAGGGAACACCGGGGAGCTGTTTTTT	CASSGTGNTGELFF
few	.	TRBV18	TRBJ1-6	TGTGCCAGCTCACCGCTATCGGATTCACCCCTCCACTTT	CASSPLSDSPLHF
.	.	TRBV28	TRBJ2-7	TGTGCCAGCAAAGAGACAGGCCTATTCTACGAGCAGTACTTC	CASKETGLFYEQYF
.	.	TRBV5-1	TRBJ1-1	TGCGCCAGCAGCTTCCGGGAAGGGAACACTGAAGCTTTCTTT	CASSFREGNTEAFF
.	TRBD2	TRBV4-1	TRBJ2-5	TGCGCCAGCAGCCAAGGCATTAGCGGGGGGTTCTTTCAAGAGACCCAGTACTTC	CASSQGISGGFFQETQYF
.	.	TRBV4-2	TRBJ1-1	TGTGCCAGCAGCCAAGATCTCGGCAGGGGTGATACTGAAGCTTTCTTT	CASSQDLGRGDTEAFF
.	TRBD2	TRBV4-3	TRBJ2-2	TGCGCCAGCAGCCAAGGGGGACTAGCTGCCGGGGAGCTGTTTTTT	CASSQGGLAAGELFF
.	.	TRBV4-2	TRBJ1-4	TGTGCCAGCAGCCAAGAAGGCGGGACTCGTGAAAAACTGTTTTTT	CASSQEGGTREKLFF
.	.	TRBV6-5	TRBJ2-2	TGTGCCAGTGGGGGGTTGAGGGGGCTTAACGGGGAGCTGTTTTTT	CASGGLRGLNGELFF
once	TRBD1	TRBV6-5	TRBJ2-3	TGTGCCAGCAGCAAACAGGGGGCAGATACGCAGTATTTT	CASSKQGADTQYF
.	.	TRBV18	TRBJ1-3	TGTGCCAGCTCACCCTCACAGGCGTACTCTGGAAACACCATATATTTT	CASSPSQAYSGNTIYF
many	.	TRBV21-1	TRBJ2-7	TGTGCCAGCAGACAGGGGGCAGAGCAGTACTTC	CASRQGAEQYF
many	.	TRBV11-3	TRBJ1-1	TGTGCCAGCAGCGTAGGAGACAGGAGTAACACTGAAGCTTTCTTT	CASSVGDRSNTEAFF
.	.	TRBV7-2	TRBJ2-1	TGTGCCAGCAGCTTAGCGAGTAGTCCCTCCTACAATGAGCAGTTCTTC	CASSLASSPSYNEQFF
.	.	TRBV29-1	TRBJ2-1	TGCAGCGTTCCACCCCAGAGTAGCCTATTCTACAATGAGCAGTTCTTC	CSVPPQSSLFYNEQFF
.	.	TRBV6-5	TRBJ1-4	TGTGCCAGCAGCTCTGGGACACTTGCCGGCGAAAAACTGTTTTTT	CASSSGTLAGEKLFF
.	TRBD1	TRBV11-2	TRBJ2-5	TGTGCCAGCAGCTTTGGGGACAGAATGTTTACCCAGTACTTC	CASSFGDRMFTQYF
.	.	TRBV28	TRBJ1-2	TGTGCCAGCAGTCCCCCAGGGGAGAGCTATGGCTACACCTTC	CASSPPGESYGYTF